This TCR beta chain was recovered during a study of technical replicates of blood from a few donors. The data were produced by immunoSEQ multiplex PCR, yet TCRdb's version contains in-frame clones alone and is incomplete. Among tens of thousands of clones listed, over 75% were seen once. The germline V gene has CDR1 MNHNS and CDR2 SASEGT. Trimming took off 2 bases at V and 11 bases at J, with 13 bases between the two ends. CDR3 length: 13 amino acids. The chain carries TRBV6-1 and TRBJ2-4, with unresolved D. The source is a human donor in good health. The sample consisted of T cells isolated from PBMCs. The CDR3 region has the DNA TGTGCCAGCAGTGAAATTCAAGCTCCCCTTCAGTACTTC. Amino acid sequence: CASSEIQAPLQYF.